This T cell receptor (beta chain) was identified in a study of blood T cell repertoires in COVID-19. The protocol was immunoSEQ multiplex PCR, while the TCRdb copy is restricted to in-frame clones and leaves out a portion. The sample lists approximately 230,000 clones, 88% seen once, with approximately 15% in the top ten. Participant age was roughly 18 to 100 years, and participants resided in fewer than 25 US areas. The CDR3 has 15 amino acids. Looked up from germline, CDR1 is MDHEN and CDR2 is SYDVKM. Trimming at V came to 3 bases and at J to 3 bases, leaving 7 bases not matched to a gene. This clone was found once.

The rearrangement links TRBV28 to TRBJ2-7; TRBD2 aligns across 8 bases. The sequenced sample consisted of PBMCs or T cells enriched from blood (not recorded which). The source of this sequence is a woman aged 45-65 years with acute COVID-19. The CDR3 DNA is TGTGCCAGCAGTTTGAGCGGGAGCGGGCTCTACGAGCAGTACTTC. Protein product: CASSLSGSGLYEQYF.